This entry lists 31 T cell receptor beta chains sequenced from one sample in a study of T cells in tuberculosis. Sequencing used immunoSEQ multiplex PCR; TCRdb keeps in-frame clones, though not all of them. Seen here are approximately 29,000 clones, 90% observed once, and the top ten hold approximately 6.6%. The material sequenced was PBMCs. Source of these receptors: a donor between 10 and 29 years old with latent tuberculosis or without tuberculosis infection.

The DNA for the CDR3 is TGCGCCAGCAGCCGCCTGGACAGGGACTACACTGAAGCTTTCTTT. Amino acid sequence: CASSRLDRDYTEAFF. The chain recombines TRBV4-1 with TRBJ1-1, with 8 bases identical to TRBD1. Germline loops: CDR1 MGHRA, CDR2 YSYEKL. V shed 4 bases and J 3 bases; nucleotides not matched to a gene: 7. The CDR3 sequence is 15 residues long.

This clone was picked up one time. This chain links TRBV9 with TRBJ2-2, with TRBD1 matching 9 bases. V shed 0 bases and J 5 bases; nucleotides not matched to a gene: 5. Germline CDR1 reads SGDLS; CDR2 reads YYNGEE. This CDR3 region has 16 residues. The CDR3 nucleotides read TGTGCCAGCAGCGTAGTGGGACAGGGAAGGACCGGGGAGCTGTTTTTT. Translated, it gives CASSVVGQGRTGELFF.

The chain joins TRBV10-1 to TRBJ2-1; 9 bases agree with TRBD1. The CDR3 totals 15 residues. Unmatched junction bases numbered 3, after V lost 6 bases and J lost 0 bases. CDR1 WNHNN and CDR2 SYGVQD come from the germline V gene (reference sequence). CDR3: CASSGQGHSYNEQFF. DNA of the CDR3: TGCGCCAGCAGCGGACAGGGGCACTCCTACAATGAGCAGTTCTTC.

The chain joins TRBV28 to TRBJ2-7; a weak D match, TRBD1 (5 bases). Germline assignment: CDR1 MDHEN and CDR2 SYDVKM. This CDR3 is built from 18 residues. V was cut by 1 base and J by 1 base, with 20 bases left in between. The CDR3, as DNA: TGTGCCAGCAGTTTATCCCCAGGGTTAGGGGCCGTTTCCTACGAGCAGTACTTC. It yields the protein CASSLSPGLGAVSYEQYF. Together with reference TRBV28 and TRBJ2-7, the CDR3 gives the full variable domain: DVKVTQSSRYLVKRTGEKVFLECVQDMDHENMFWYRQDPGLGLRLIYFSYDVKMKEKGDIPEGYSVSREKKERFSLILESASTNQTSMYLCASSLSPGLGAVSYEQYFGPGTRLTVT.

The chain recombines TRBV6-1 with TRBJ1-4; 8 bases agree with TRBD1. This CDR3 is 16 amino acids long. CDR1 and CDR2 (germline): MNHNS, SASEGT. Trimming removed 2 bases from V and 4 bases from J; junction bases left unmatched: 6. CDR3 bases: TGTGCCAGCAGTGAATCAGGACAGGGCTATAATGAAAAACTGTTTTTT. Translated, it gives CASSESGQGYNEKLFF.

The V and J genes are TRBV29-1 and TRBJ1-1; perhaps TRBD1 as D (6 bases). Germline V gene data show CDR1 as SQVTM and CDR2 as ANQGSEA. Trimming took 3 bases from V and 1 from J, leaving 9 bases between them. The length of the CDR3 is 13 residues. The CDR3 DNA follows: TGCAGCGTTGACCGCAGGGGGAACACTGAAGCTTTCTTT. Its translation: CSVDRRGNTEAFF.

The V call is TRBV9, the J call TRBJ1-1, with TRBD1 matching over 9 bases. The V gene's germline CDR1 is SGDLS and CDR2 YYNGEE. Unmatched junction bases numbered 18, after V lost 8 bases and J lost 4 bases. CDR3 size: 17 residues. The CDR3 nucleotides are TGTGCCAGTCACCTTATCCTACAGGGGGCGCAGGGCACTGAAGCTTTCTTT. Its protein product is CASHLILQGAQGTEAFF.

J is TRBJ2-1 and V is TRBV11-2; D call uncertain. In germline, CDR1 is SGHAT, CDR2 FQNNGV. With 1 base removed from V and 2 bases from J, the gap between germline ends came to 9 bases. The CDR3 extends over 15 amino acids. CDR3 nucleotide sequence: TGTGCCAGCAGCTTAGTACAGAAGGCCTACAATGAGCAGTTCTTC. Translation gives CASSLVQKAYNEQFF.

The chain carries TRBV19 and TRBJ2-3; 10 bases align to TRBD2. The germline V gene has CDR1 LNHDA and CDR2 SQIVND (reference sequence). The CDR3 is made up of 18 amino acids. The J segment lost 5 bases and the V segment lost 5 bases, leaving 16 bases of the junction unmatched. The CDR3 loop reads CASSLTRSGGAGLDTQYF. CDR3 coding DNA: TGTGCCAGTAGTCTCACCAGGAGCGGGGGGGCCGGTTTAGATACGCAGTATTTT.

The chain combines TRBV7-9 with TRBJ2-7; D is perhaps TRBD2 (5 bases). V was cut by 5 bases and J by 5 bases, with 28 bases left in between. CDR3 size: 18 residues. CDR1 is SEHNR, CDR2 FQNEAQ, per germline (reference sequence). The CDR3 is CASSPSPSRTRISHEQYF. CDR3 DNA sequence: TGTGCCAGCAGCCCCTCTCCCTCAAGGACTCGGATAAGCCACGAGCAGTACTTC.

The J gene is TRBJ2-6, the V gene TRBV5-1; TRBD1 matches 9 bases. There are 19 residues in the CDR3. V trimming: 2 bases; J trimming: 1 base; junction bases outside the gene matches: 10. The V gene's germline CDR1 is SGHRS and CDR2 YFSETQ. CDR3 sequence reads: CASSFLTGQGVSGANVLTF. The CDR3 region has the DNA TGCGCCAGCAGCTTTTTAACGGGACAGGGAGTATCTGGGGCCAACGTCCTGACTTTC.

DNA for the CDR3: TGTGCCAGCAGCTTAGGCGGTGGTCGGCGGCTAACGCTGGAAGCTTTCTTT. It codes for CASSLGGGRRLTLEAFF. The chain carries TRBV7-9 and TRBJ1-1; D call uncertain. V was trimmed by 1 base and J by 8 bases, leaving 23 bases between them. Germline assignment: CDR1 SEHNR and CDR2 FQNEAQ (reference sequence). CDR3 length equals 17 residues.

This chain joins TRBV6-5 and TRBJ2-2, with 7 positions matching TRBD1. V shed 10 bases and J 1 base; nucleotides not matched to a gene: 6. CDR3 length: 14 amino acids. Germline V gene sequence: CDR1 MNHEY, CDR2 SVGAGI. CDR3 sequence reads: CATQWTGNTGELFF. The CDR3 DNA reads TGTGCCACTCAATGGACAGGGAACACCGGGGAGCTGTTTTTT.

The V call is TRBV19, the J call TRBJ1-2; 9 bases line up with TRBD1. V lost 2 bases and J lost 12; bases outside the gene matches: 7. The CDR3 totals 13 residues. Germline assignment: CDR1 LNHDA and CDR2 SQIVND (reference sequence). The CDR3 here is CASSIPGTGWNTF. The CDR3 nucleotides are TGTGCCAGTAGTATACCTGGGACAGGGTGGAACACCTTC.

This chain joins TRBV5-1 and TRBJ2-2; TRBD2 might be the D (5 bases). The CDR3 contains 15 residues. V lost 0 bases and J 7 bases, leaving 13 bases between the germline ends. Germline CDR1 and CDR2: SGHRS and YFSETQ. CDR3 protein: CASSLEDSRSGELFF. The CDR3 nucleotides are TGCGCCAGCAGCTTGGAGGACTCCCGGAGCGGGGAGCTGTTTTTT.

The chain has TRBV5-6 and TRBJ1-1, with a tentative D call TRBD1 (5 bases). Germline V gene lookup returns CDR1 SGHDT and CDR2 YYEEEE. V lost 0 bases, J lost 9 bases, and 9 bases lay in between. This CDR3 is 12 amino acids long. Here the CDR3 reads CASSLDQGKAFF. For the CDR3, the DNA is TGTGCCAGCAGCTTGGATCAGGGTAAAGCTTTCTTT.

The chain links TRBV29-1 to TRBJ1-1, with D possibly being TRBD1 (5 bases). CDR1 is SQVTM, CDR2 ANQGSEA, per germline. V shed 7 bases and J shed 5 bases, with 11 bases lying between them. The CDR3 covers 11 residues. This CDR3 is CSGTGGTEAFF. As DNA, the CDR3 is TGCAGCGGAACGGGGGGAACTGAAGCTTTCTTT.

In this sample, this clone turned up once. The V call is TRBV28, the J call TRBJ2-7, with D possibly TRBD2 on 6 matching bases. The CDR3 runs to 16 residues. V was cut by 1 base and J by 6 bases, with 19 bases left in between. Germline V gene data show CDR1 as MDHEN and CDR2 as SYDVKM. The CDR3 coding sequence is TGTGCCAGCAGTTTATATTTGGCGGGGCGGACGGCCGAGCAGTACTTC. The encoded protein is CASSLYLAGRTAEQYF.

CDR3 protein: CASSETGRHSPLHF. The CDR3 nucleotides are TGTGCCAGCAGTGAAACAGGAAGGCATTCACCCCTCCACTTT. The J gene is TRBJ1-6, the V gene TRBV6-4; possibly TRBD1 for D (5 bases). The V end was cut by 3 bases, the J end by 8 bases, with 11 bases between. The germline gives CDR1 MRHNA, CDR2 SNTAGT. The CDR3 has 14 residues.

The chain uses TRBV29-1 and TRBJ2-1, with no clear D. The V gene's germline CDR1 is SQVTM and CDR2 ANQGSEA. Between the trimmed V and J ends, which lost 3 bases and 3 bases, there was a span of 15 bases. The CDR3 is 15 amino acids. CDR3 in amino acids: CSVEGVGANYNEQFF. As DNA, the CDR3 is TGCAGCGTTGAGGGTGTAGGAGCGAACTACAATGAGCAGTTCTTC.

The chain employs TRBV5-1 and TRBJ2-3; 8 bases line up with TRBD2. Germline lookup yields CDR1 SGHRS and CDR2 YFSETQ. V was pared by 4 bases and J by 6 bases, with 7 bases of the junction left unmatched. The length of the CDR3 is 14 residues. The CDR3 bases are TGCGCCAGCAGCGTAGGACTAGCCAGGGATACGCAGTATTTT. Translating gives CASSVGLARDTQYF.

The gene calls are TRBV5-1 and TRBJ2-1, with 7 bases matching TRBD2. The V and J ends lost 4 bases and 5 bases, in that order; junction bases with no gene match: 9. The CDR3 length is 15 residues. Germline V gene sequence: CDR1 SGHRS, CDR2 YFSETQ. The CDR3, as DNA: TGCGCCAGCAGCCCGAGCCAGCGGGGCAACAATGAGCAGTTCTTC. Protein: CASSPSQRGNNEQFF.

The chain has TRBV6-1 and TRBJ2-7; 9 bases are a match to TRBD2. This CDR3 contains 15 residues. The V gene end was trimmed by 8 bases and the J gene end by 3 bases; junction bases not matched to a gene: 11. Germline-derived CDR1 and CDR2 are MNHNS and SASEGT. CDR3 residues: CASLRGGLALYEQYF. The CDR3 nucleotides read TGTGCCAGCCTAAGGGGGGGACTAGCCCTCTACGAGCAGTACTTC.

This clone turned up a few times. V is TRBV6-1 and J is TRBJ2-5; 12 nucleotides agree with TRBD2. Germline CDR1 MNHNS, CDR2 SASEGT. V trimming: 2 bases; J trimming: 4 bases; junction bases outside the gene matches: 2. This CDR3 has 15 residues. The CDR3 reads CASSELAGGPETQYF. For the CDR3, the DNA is TGTGCCAGCAGTGAACTAGCGGGGGGGCCAGAGACCCAGTACTTC.

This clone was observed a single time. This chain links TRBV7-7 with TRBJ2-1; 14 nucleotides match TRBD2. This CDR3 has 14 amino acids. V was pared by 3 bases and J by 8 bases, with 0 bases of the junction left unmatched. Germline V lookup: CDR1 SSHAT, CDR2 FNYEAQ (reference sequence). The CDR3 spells CASSLGLAGDEQFF. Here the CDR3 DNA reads TGTGCCAGCAGCTTGGGACTAGCGGGGGATGAGCAGTTCTTC. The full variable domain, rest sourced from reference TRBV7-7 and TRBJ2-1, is GAGVSQSPRYKVTKRGQDVTLRCDPISSHATLYWYQQALGQGPEFLTYFNYEAQPDKSGLPSDRFSAERPEGSISTLTIQRTEQRDSAMYRCASSLGLAGDEQFFGPGTRLTVL.

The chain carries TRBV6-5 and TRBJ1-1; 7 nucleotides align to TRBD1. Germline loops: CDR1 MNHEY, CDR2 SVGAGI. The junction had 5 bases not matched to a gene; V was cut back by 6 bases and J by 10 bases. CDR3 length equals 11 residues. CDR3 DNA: TGTGCCAGCAGCTACCAGGGGGGAGCTTTCTTT. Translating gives CASSYQGGAFF.

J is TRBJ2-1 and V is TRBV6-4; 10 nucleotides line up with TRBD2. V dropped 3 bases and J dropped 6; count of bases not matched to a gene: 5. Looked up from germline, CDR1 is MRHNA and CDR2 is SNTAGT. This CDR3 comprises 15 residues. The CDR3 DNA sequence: TGTGCCAGCAGTGAGAGGCCTAGCGGGGGCAATGAGCAGTTCTTC. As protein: CASSERPSGGNEQFF.

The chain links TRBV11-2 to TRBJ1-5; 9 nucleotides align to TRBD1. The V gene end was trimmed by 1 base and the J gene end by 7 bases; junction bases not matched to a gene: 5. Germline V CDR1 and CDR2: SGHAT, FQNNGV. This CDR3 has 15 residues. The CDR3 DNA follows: TGTGCCAGCAGCTTAGGATGGACAGGGGACCAGCCCCAGCATTTT. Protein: CASSLGWTGDQPQHF.

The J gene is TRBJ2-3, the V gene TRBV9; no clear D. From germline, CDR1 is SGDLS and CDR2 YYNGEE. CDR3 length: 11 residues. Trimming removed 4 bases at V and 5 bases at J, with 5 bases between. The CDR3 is CASSTKDTQYF. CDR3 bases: TGTGCCAGCAGCACAAAAGATACGCAGTATTTT.

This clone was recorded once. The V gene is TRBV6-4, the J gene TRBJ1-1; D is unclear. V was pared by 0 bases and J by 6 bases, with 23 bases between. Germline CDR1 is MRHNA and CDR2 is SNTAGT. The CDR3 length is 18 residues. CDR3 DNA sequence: TGTGCCAGCAGTGACTCGCCCCCACGGGAGGTCGCGCGACCTGAAGCTTTCTTT. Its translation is CASSDSPPREVARPEAFF.

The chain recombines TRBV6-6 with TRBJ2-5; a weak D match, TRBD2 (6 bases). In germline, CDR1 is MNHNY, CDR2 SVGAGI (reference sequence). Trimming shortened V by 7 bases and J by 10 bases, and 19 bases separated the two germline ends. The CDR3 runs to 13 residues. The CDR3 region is CASKGQIGEVQYF. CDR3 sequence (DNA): TGTGCCAGCAAGGGGCAAATTGGGGAGGTCCAGTACTTC.